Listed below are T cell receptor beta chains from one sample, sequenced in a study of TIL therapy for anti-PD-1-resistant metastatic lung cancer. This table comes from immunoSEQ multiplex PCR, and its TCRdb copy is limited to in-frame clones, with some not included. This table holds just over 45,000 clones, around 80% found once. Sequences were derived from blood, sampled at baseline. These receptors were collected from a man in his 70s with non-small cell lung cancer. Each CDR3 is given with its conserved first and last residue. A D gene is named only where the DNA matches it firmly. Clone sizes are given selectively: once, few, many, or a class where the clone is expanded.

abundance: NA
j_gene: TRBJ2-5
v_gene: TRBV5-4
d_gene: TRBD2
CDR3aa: CASSSRTSGSRETQYF
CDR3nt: TGTGCCAGCAGCTCCAGGACTAGCGGGAGTCGGGAGACCCAGTACTTC

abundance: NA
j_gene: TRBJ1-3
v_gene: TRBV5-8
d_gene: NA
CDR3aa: CASRGGTSGFGGNTIYF
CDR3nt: TGTGCCAGCAGAGGAGGAACATCGGGATTTGGAGGAAACACCATATATTTT

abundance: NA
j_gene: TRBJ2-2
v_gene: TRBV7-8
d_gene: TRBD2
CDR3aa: CASTFSGLAGAGELFF
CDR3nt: TGTGCCAGCACCTTCTCGGGACTAGCGGGAGCCGGGGAGCTGTTTTTT

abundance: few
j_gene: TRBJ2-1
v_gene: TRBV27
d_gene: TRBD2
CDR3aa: CASSLVGGRGPYNEQFF
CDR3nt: TGTGCCAGCAGTTTAGTAGGCGGGAGAGGACCCTACAATGAGCAGTTCTTC

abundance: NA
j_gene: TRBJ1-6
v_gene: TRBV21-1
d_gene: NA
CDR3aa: CASSKQEGVNSPLHF
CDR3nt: TGTGCCAGCAGCAAACAAGAGGGGGTTAATTCACCCCTCCACTTT

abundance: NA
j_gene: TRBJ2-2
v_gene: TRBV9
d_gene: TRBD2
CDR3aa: CASSVEGLADTGELFF
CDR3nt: TGTGCCAGCAGCGTAGAGGGACTAGCGGACACCGGGGAGCTGTTTTTT

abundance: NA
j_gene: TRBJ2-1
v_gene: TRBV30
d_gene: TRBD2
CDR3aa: CALAGGSYNEQFF
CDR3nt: TGTGCGCTAGCGGGAGGGTCCTACAATGAGCAGTTCTTC

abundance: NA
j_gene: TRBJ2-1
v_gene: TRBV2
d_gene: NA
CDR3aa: CASTSGTINEQFF
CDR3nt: TGTGCCAGCACCTCGGGCACTATCAATGAGCAGTTCTTC

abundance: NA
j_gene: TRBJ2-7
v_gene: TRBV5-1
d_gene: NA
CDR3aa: CASSLAAGLDYEQYF
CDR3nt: TGCGCCAGCAGCTTGGCTGCAGGATTGGACTACGAGCAGTACTTC

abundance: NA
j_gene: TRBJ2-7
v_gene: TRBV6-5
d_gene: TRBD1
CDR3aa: CASSRPGQGSPEQYF
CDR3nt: TGTGCCAGCAGCAGACCGGGACAGGGGAGTCCCGAGCAGTACTTC

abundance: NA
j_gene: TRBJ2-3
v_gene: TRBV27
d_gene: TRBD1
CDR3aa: CASGTVSTDTQYF
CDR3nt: TGTGCCAGCGGGACAGTTAGCACAGATACGCAGTATTTT

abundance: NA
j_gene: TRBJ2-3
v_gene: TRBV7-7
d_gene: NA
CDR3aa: CASSFGGRHDTQYF
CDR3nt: TGTGCCAGCAGCTTTGGGGGGAGGCATGATACGCAGTATTTT

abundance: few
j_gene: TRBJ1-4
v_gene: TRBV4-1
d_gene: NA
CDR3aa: CASSQVGVRNEKLFF
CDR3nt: TGCGCCAGCAGCCAAGTAGGGGTCAGGAATGAAAAACTGTTTTTT

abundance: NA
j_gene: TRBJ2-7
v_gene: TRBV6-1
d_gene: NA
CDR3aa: CASSEAVGPLGEQYF
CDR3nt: TGTGCCAGCAGTGAAGCGGTGGGTCCATTGGGCGAGCAGTACTTC

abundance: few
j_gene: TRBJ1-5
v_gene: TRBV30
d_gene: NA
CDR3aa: CAWSLGVQPQHF
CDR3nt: TGTGCCTGGAGTCTGGGGGTCCAGCCCCAGCATTTT

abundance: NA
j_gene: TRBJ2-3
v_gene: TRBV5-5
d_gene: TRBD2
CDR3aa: CASSLAGAGGQYF
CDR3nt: TGTGCCAGCAGCTTGGCAGGGGCGGGAGGGCAGTATTTT

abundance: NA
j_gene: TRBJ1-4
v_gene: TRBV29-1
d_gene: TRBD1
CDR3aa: CSVAGTVRDATNEKLFF
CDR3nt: TGCAGCGTTGCCGGGACAGTTAGAGACGCAACTAATGAAAAACTGTTTTTT

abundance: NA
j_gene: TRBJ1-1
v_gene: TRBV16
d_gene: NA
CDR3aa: CASSPTGPGEVNTEAFF
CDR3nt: TGTGCCAGCAGCCCGACAGGACCCGGCGAGGTGAACACTGAAGCTTTCTTT

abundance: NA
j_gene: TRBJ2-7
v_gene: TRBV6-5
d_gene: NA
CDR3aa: CASEGGNSYEQYF
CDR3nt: TGTGCCAGCGAGGGGGGAAACTCCTACGAGCAGTACTTC

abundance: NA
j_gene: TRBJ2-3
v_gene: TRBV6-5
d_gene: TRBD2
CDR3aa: CASSYSGGRAEDTQYF
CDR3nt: TGTGCCAGCAGTTACTCGGGCGGGAGGGCCGAGGATACGCAGTATTTT

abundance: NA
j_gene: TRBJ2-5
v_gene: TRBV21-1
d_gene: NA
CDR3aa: CASSLRTEQETQYF
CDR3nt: TGTGCCAGCAGCCTTCGGACGGAACAAGAGACCCAGTACTTC

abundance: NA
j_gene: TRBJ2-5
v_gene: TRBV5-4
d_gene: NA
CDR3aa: CASSRDLQETQYF
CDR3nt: TGTGCCAGCAGCCGGGACTTACAAGAGACCCAGTACTTC

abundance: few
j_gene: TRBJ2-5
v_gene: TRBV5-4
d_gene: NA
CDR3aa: CASSQDPQETQYF
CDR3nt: TGTGCCAGCAGCCAAGACCCCCAAGAGACCCAGTACTTC

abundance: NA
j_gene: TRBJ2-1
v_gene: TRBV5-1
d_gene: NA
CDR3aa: CASSLEGQSYNEQFF
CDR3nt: TGCGCCAGCAGCTTGGAAGGGCAATCCTACAATGAGCAGTTCTTC

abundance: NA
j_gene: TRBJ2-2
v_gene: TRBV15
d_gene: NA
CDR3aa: CATSMVGELFF
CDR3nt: TGTGCCACCAGCATGGTCGGGGAGCTGTTTTTT